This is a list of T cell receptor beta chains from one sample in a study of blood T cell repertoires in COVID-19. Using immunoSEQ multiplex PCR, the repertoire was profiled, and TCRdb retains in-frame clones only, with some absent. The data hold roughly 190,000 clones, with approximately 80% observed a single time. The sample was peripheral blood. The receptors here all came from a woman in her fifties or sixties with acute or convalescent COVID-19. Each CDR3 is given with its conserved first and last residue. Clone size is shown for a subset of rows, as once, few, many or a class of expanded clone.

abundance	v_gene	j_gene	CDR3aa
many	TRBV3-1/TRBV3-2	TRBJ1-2	CASSQDIRGDYGYTF
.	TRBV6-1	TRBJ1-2	CASSESGYTF
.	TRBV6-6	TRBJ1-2	CASSSGQKFSYTF
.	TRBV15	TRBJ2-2	CATSRDRAGENTGELFF
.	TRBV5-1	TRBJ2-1	CASSWPRGGAANEQFF
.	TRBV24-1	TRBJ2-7	CATSDPGRPADEQYF
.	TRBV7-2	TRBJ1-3	CASSLQGVVGNTIYF
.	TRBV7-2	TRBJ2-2	CASSLVGLSATGELFF
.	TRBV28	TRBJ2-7	CASEARDSTYEQYF
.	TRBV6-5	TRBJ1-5	CASSGDRGGNQPQHF
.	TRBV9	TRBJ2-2	CASSAARELFF
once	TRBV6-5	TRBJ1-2	CASSPQGAANYGYTF
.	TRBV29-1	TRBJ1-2	CSVDRVQGADGYTF
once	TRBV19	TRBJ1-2	CASSAPGAGNLGYTF
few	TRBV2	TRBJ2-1	CASSTDRGGSEQFF
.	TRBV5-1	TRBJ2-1	CASSLMGGSYNEQFF
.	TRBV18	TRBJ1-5	CASSPDRDNQPQHF
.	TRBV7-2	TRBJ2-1	CASSNLAGGFPNEQFF
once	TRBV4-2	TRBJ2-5	CASSHCGGAEETQYF
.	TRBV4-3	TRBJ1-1	CASSQDPRPNTEAFF
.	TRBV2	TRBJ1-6	CASTSFSPLHF
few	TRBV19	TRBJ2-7	CASSMGLAGRAYEQYF
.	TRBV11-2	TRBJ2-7	CASSPLAGGAYEQYF